The following is a T cell receptor beta chain sequence with its context. This sample stems from a study of shared clonotypes between healthy human individuals. Some clones are missing from TCRdb's copy, which holds only in-frame ones; the method was immunoSEQ multiplex PCR. The table lists about 380,000 clones, 96% of them singletons, with less than 0.35% in the top ten. The CDR3 extends over 13 amino acids. V gave up 9 bases and J gave up 2 bases, with 13 bases separating them. Per the germline V gene, CDR1 is LNHDA and CDR2 is SQIVND (reference sequence). The sequencing input was memory CD8+ T cells sorted from blood. Subset reported: CD45RO+ cells pooled with CCR7-negative TemRA cells. V usage is TRBV19 and J usage is TRBJ1-1; TRBD1 is a possible D gene (6 bases). The receptor's source is a young man in good health. CDR3 nucleotides: TGTGCCAGACCGACACAGGGCAACACTGAAGCTTTCTTT. Translated, it gives CARPTQGNTEAFF.